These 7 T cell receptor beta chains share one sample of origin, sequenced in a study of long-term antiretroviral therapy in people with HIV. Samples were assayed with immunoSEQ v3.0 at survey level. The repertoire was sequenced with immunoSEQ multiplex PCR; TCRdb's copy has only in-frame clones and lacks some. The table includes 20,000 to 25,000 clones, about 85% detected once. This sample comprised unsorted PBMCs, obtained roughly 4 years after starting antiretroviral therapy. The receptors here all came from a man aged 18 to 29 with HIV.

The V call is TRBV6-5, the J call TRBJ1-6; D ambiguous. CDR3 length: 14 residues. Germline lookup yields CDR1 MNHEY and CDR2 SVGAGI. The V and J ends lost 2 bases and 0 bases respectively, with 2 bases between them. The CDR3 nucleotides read TGTGCCAGCAGTTACAGCTCCTATAATTCACCCCTCCACTTT. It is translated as CASSYSSYNSPLHF.

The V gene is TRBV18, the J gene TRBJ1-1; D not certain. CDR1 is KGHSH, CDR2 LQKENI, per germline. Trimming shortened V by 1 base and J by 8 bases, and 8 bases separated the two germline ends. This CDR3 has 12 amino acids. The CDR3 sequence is CASSPQVKEAFF. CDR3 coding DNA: TGTGCCAGCTCACCACAGGTGAAAGAAGCTTTCTTT.

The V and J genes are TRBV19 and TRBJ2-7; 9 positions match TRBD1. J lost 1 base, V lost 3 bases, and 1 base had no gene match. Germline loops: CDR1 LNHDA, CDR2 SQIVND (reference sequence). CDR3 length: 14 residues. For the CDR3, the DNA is TGTGCCAGTAGTATGGGACAGGGTTCCTACGAGCAGTACTTC. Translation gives CASSMGQGSYEQYF.

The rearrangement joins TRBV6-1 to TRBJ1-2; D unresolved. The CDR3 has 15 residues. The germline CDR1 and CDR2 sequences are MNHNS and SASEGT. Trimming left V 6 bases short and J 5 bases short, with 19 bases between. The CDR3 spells CASSRFERSGYGYTF. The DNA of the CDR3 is TGTGCCAGCAGCCGATTTGAGCGATCTGGTTATGGCTACACCTTC.

The CDR3 region has the DNA TGTGCCAGCAGTTACTCGCTGAACTCCTACGAGCAGTACGTC. Encoded protein: CASSYSLNSYEQYV. J is TRBJ2-7 and V is TRBV6-5, with D hard to call. Per germline, CDR1 MNHEY and CDR2 SVGAGI. V was shortened by 0 bases and J by 0 bases, with 6 bases between the two germline ends. CDR3 size: 14 residues.

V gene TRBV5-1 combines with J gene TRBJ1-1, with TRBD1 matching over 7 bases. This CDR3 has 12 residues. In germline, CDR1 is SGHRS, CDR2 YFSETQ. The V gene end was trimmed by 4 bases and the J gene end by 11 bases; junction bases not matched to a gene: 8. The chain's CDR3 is CASSGDSLEAFF. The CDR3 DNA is TGCGCCAGCAGCGGGGACAGTTTAGAGGCTTTCTTT.

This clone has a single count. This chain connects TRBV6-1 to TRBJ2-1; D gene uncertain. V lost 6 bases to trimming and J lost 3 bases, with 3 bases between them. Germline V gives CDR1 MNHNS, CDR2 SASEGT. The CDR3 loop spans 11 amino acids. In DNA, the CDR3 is TGTGCCAGCAGCTTCTACAATGAGCAGTTCTTC. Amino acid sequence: CASSFYNEQFF.